These 27 T cell receptor beta chains were sequenced from one sample in a study of human T cells and chemical hapten exposure. TCRdb independently ran MiXCR on the RACE reads; one entry per CDR3 protein. The sample has tens of thousands of distinct CDR3 sequences, about 9.1% seen once. Time point noted: patch test 1, 2 weeks after DPC sensitization. The treatment here: therapeutic diphenylcyclopropenone sensitization with weekly scalp DPC. This specimen consisted of whole blood, obtained in connection with sensitization to the hapten diphenylcyclopropenone (DPC). These receptors all come from a woman in her 40s with alopecia areata. Some clones in this sample may be carry-over from other donors' samples.

This clonotype turned up a few times. V and J are TRBV15 and TRBJ1-5, with D unclear. In germline, CDR1 is LNHNV, CDR2 YYDKDF (reference sequence). Trimming left V 3 bases short and J 5 bases short, with 5 bases between. The CDR3 spans 12 residues. The CDR3 is CATSRTYQPQHF. Written as DNA, the CDR3 is TGTGCCACCAGCAGGACCTATCAGCCCCAGCATTTT.

This clonotype was seen a few times. The gene calls are TRBV29-1 and TRBJ1-1; D remains unclear. The CDR3 covers 13 residues. From germline, CDR1 is SQVTM and CDR2 ANQGSEA. V was trimmed by 2 bases and J by 1 base, leaving 8 bases between them. CDR3 in DNA: TGCAGCGTTGAAAAGGTTGGGAACACTGAAGCTTTCTTT. Its protein is CSVEKVGNTEAFF.

This clonotype was recorded at least ten times. The V and J genes are TRBV10-3 and TRBJ2-1; D uncertain. The CDR3 is 14 amino acids. V lost 0 bases and J 9 bases, leaving 12 bases between the germline ends. Per germline, CDR1 ENHRY and CDR2 SYGVKD. The CDR3 is CAISESNSKVEQFF. CDR3 bases: TGTGCCATCAGTGAGTCGAATTCCAAGGTTGAGCAGTTCTTC.

V gene TRBV6-2 or TRBV6-3 combines with J gene TRBJ2-5; 13 bases align to TRBD2. The ends lost 7 bases at V and 4 bases at J; junction bases unmatched: 15. The CDR3 length is 18 residues. Germline-derived CDR1 and CDR2 are MNHEY and SVGEGT. CDR3 in amino acids: CASIPTSGGRGGSETQYF. The CDR3, as DNA: TGTGCCAGCATCCCGACTAGCGGGGGGCGAGGAGGGTCAGAGACCCAGTACTTC.

Many counts were recorded for this clonotype. The rearrangement uses TRBV12-3 or TRBV12-4 and TRBJ2-1, with 7 bases matching TRBD2. CDR3 length: 12 amino acids. V lost 8 bases to trimming and J lost 12 bases; unmatched junction nucleotides: 10. In nucleotides, the CDR3 is TGTGCCAGCCGCCTTCCGGGGGGTAGGCAGTTCTTC. It codes for CASRLPGGRQFF.

This clonotype was detected many times. The chain is built from TRBV12-3 or TRBV12-4 and TRBJ1-6; TRBD1 matches 7 bases. V was clipped by 5 bases and J by 4 bases; unmatched bases: 5. The CDR3 spans 15 residues. CDR3 in DNA: TGTGCCAGCAGTCGACAGGGTGGGTATAATTCACCCCTCCACTTT. This translates into CASSRQGGYNSPLHF.

The rearrangement links TRBV29-1 to TRBJ1-2; D not certain. The CDR3 length is 8 residues. Germline V lookup: CDR1 SQVTM, CDR2 ANQGSEA. V was trimmed by 3 bases and J by 7 bases, leaving 0 bases between them. For the CDR3, the DNA is TGCAGCGTTGATGGCTACACCTTC. It is translated as CSVDGYTF.

Ten or more counts support this clonotype. The chain joins TRBV28 to TRBJ2-1, with TRBD1 matching over 10 bases. Germline V lookup: CDR1 MDHEN, CDR2 SYDVKM. With 6 bases clipped from V and 7 bases from J, the junction kept 9 bases outside the gene matches. CDR3 size: 15 residues. This CDR3 is CASSGRQGAPNEQFF. The CDR3 DNA reads as TGTGCCAGCAGCGGCCGACAGGGGGCTCCGAATGAGCAGTTCTTC.

In its sample, this clonotype was seen many times. The V gene is TRBV7-8, the J gene TRBJ2-5; the match to TRBD2 covers 12 bases. Losses at the gene ends were 3 bases for V and 2 bases for J; bases not matched to a gene: 4. The CDR3 contains 16 residues. The germline gives CDR1 SGHVS, CDR2 FQNEAQ. CDR3 sequence (DNA): TGTGCCAGCAGCTTCTCTCTAGCGGGAGGGCAAGAGACCCAGTACTTC. This sequence encodes CASSFSLAGGQETQYF.

The table lists this clonotype with a count of one. The chain uses TRBV6-2 or TRBV6-3 and TRBJ2-2, with 11 bases lining up with TRBD1. Trimming cost V 2 bases and J 3 bases; bases outside gene matches: 5. This CDR3 region has 17 residues. Germline V gives CDR1 MNHEY, CDR2 SVGEGT. CDR3: CASSYARDRGYTGELFF. DNA for the CDR3: TGTGCCAGCAGTTACGCCCGGGACAGGGGGTACACCGGGGAGCTGTTTTTT.

This clonotype was counted at least ten times. The chain has TRBV29-1 and TRBJ1-1; no firm D call. Trimming took 6 bases from V and 5 from J, leaving 13 bases between them. The CDR3 sequence is 12 residues long. CDR1 and CDR2 (germline): SQVTM, ANQGSEA. In DNA form, the CDR3 reads TGCAGCGTGGATAGGACGGGGACTGAAGCTTTCTTT. It is translated as CSVDRTGTEAFF.

This clonotype has at least ten counts. The chain uses TRBV7-9 and TRBJ1-1; unclear D gene. Trimming left V 5 bases short and J 11 bases short, with 9 bases between. The germline CDR1 and CDR2 sequences are SEHNR and FQNEAQ (reference sequence). The CDR3 covers 10 residues. Here the CDR3 reads CASSVEGAFF. The CDR3 DNA reads as TGTGCCAGCAGCGTAGAAGGCGCTTTCTTT. Supplemented by reference TRBV7-9 and TRBJ1-1, the full variable domain reads DTGVSQNPRHKITKRGQNVTFRCDPISEHNRLYWYRQTLGQGPEFLTYFQNEAQLEKSRLLSDRFSAERPKGSFSTLEIQRTEQGDSAMYLCASSVEGAFFGQGTRLTVV.

This clonotype was detected many times. The rearrangement uses TRBV20-1 and TRBJ2-1, with 9 bases that match TRBD2. The germline V gene encodes CDR1 DFQATT and CDR2 SNEGSKA (reference sequence). The CDR3 is 12 residues long. The V segment lost 2 bases and the J segment 14 bases; nucleotides outside the gene matches: 7. This chain's CDR3 is CSARLTSGGEFF. The CDR3 DNA follows: TGCAGTGCTAGATTGACTAGCGGCGGAGAGTTCTTC.

This clonotype showed up just a few times. The chain has TRBV27 and TRBJ2-3; D may be TRBD1 or TRBD2 (7 bases each). The CDR3 sequence is 14 residues long. The germline CDR1 and CDR2 sequences are MNHEY and SMNVEV (reference sequence). Trimming removed 8 bases at V and 5 bases at J, with 17 bases between. This CDR3 is CASGRQGGLDTQYF. The CDR3 DNA sequence: TGTGCCAGCGGAAGACAGGGAGGGTTAGATACGCAGTATTTT.

This clonotype was counted ten times or more. The genes are TRBV2 and TRBJ2-3, with 8 bases fitting TRBD1. The CDR3 spans 15 residues. V was pared by 5 bases and J by 5 bases, with 9 bases of the junction left unmatched. The germline V gene encodes CDR1 SNHLY and CDR2 FYNNEI. The CDR3 is CASSLRTGSEDTQYF. The CDR3 DNA is TGTGCCAGCAGTCTCCGGACAGGGAGTGAAGATACGCAGTATTTT.

This clonotype was recorded at least ten times. The chain links TRBV5-1 to TRBJ2-2; D ambiguous. V lost 7 bases to trimming and J lost 2 bases, with 15 bases between them. The CDR3 extends over 15 amino acids. Looked up from germline, CDR1 is SGHRS and CDR2 is YFSETQ. The CDR3 reads CASSHGPDNTGELFF. In nucleotides, the CDR3 is TGCGCCAGCTCACACGGGCCGGATAACACCGGGGAGCTGTTTTTT.

This clonotype was counted only a few times. The rearrangement links TRBV7-9 to TRBJ2-2; TRBD1 matches 7 bases. This CDR3 has 17 residues. Germline-derived CDR1 and CDR2 are SEHNR and FQNEAQ (reference sequence). Trimming at V came to 3 bases and at J to 4 bases, leaving 11 bases not matched to a gene. CDR3 nucleotide sequence: TGTGCCAGCAGCTTTCCTTCCGGGACAGTCTCCACCGGGGAGCTGTTTTTT. Amino acids: CASSFPSGTVSTGELFF.

This clonotype was recorded at least ten times. The rearrangement links TRBV5-1 to TRBJ2-1, with D perhaps matching TRBD2 (5 bases). Trimming pared 0 bases from V and 4 bases from J, leaving 11 bases between. Germline V CDR1 and CDR2: SGHRS, YFSETQ. This CDR3 is 15 amino acids long. In DNA form, the CDR3 reads TGCGCCAGCAGCTTGGCAGGAGGTGTATACAATGAGCAGTTCTTC. Amino acids: CASSLAGGVYNEQFF.

This clonotype was counted at least ten times. The J gene is TRBJ1-5, the V gene TRBV20-1; no definite D call. The CDR3 runs to 14 residues. Deletions cut 6 bases from V and 0 bases from J, with 12 bases between. Germline CDR1 and CDR2: DFQATT and SNEGSKA (reference sequence). The CDR3 nucleotides are TGCAGTGCAAAGAAGGACTATAGCAATCAGCCCCAGCATTTT. This encodes CSAKKDYSNQPQHF.

In this sample, this clonotype turned up many times. The V and J genes are TRBV5-1 and TRBJ2-7; 8 positions agree with TRBD1. There are 16 residues in the CDR3. The trim removed 5 bases at V and 1 base at J, leaving 11 bases unmatched. Germline CDR1 and CDR2: SGHRS and YFSETQ. The CDR3 region has the DNA TGCGCCAGCAGACCCGAACAGGGGGTTAAGTCCTACGAGCAGTACTTC. Protein product: CASRPEQGVKSYEQYF.

This clonotype was counted many times. This chain joins TRBV28 and TRBJ2-1; TRBD2 matches at 15 bases. The ends lost 7 bases at V and 3 bases at J; junction bases unmatched: 10. This CDR3 has 18 amino acids. Germline CDR1 is MDHEN and CDR2 is SYDVKM. The CDR3 spells CASISRTSGGAIYNEQFF. The CDR3 coding sequence is TGTGCCAGCATTTCAAGGACTAGCGGGGGGGCCATCTACAATGAGCAGTTCTTC.

Concerning this clonotype itself: Since a much larger clone is just one base distant, this may be a read error. This chain connects TRBV4-1 to TRBJ1-2; tentatively, D is TRBD1 (6 bases). From germline, CDR1 is MGHRA and CDR2 YSYEKL. This CDR3 has 14 residues. V was pared by 4 bases and J by 4 bases, with 13 bases between. CDR3 loop: CASSRATGFYGYTF. CDR3 coding DNA: TGCGCCAGCAGCCGAGCCACAGGGTTCTATGGCTACACCTTC.

This clonotype was seen more than once but under ten times. The J gene is TRBJ2-1, the V gene TRBV5-1, with TRBD2 as a possible D gene (5 bases). V gave up 3 bases and J gave up 6 bases, with 16 bases separating them. The CDR3 loop spans 15 amino acids. In germline, CDR1 is SGHRS, CDR2 YFSETQ. The CDR3 nucleotides are TGCGCCAGCAGCTCCCAGACGGGGTGGAGCAATGAGCAGTTCTTC. It codes for CASSSQTGWSNEQFF. Based on the CDR3 plus reference TRBV5-1 and TRBJ2-1, the full variable domain is KAGVTQTPRYLIKTRGQQVTLSCSPISGHRSVSWYQQTPGQGLQFLFEYFSETQRNKGNFPGRFSGRQFSNSRSEMNVSTLELGDSALYLCASSSQTGWSNEQFFGPGTRLTVL.

Ten or more counts support this clonotype. The V and J genes are TRBV20-1 and TRBJ1-2; 10 bases are shared with TRBD1. Trimming took 6 bases from V and 6 from J; bases not matched to a gene: 10. The CDR3 has 14 residues. Germline-derived CDR1 and CDR2 are DFQATT and SNEGSKA (reference sequence). The CDR3, as DNA: TGCAGTGCCGCTTCCGGGACAGGGGCGGATGGCTACACCTTC. This translates into CSAASGTGADGYTF.

This clonotype occurred many times. V gene TRBV18 combines with J gene TRBJ2-7, with a weak D call TRBD1 (5 bases). Trimming removed 6 bases at V and 6 bases at J, with 18 bases between. The CDR3 has 14 residues. Germline V CDR1 and CDR2: KGHSH, LQKENI. CDR3 nucleotide sequence: TGTGCCAGCTCTCCCGAGCAGGGCTTCATCGAGCAGTACTTC. Translation gives CASSPEQGFIEQYF. Complete variable domain (other parts from reference TRBV18 and TRBJ2-7): NAGVMQNPRHLVRRRGQEARLRCSPMKGHSHVYWYRQLPEEGLKFMVYLQKENIIDESGMPKERFSAEFPKEGPSILRIQQVVRGDSAAYFCASSPEQGFIEQYFGPGTRLTVT.

This clonotype was observed many times. The genes are TRBV4-3 and TRBJ2-2; D is possibly TRBD1 (6 bases). Between the trimmed V and J ends, which lost 2 bases and 4 bases, there was a span of 14 bases. Per the germline V gene, CDR1 is LGHNA and CDR2 is YSLEER. The length of the CDR3 is 16 residues. DNA for the CDR3: TGCGCCAGCAGCCAATCAGACAGGCGCGGCACCGGGGAGCTGTTTTTT. Protein: CASSQSDRRGTGELFF.

The sample holds many counts of this clonotype. The chain carries TRBV29-1 and TRBJ1-1; D remains unclear. The CDR3 sequence is 10 residues long. V shed 6 bases and J shed 11 bases, with 13 bases lying between them. Germline values: CDR1 SQVTM, CDR2 ANQGSEA. The CDR3 reads CSVAEGRAFF. CDR3 in DNA: TGCAGCGTCGCAGAAGGTAGGGCTTTCTTT.